The 4 T cell receptor beta chains below were found in one sample sequenced in a study of CD4 T cells in relation to SARS-CoV-2 and coronaviruses. Their antigens remain unidentified. Sequencing used immunoSEQ multiplex PCR; TCRdb keeps in-frame clones, though not all of them. The sample shows about 24,000 clones, roughly 80% of them seen only once. The unexposed donors gave CD4+ T cells in about 2010-2019, prior to COVID-19. After about 10 days of culture, CD4+ T cells were isolated. The sequencing input was CD4+ T cells from PBMCs, cultured in vitro. Receptors were obtained from a human donor in good health.

The chain carries TRBV5-1 and TRBJ2-7; TRBD1 aligns across 8 bases. The junction had 14 bases not matched to a gene; V was cut back by 4 bases and J by 5 bases. Germline loops: CDR1 SGHRS, CDR2 YFSETQ. The CDR3 spans 16 residues. CDR3 nucleotide sequence: TGCGCCAGCAGCCCCCTGCATGGGACAGGTCGGAACGAGCAGTACTTC. Translation: CASSPLHGTGRNEQYF.

J is TRBJ1-1 and V is TRBV7-2; the D is unclear. Trimming took 2 bases from V and 6 from J, leaving 10 bases between them. Germline V lookup: CDR1 SGHTA, CDR2 FQGNSA. There are 13 residues in the CDR3. CDR3 protein: CASSLYGGPEAFF. DNA for the CDR3: TGTGCCAGCAGCTTATATGGAGGACCTGAAGCTTTCTTT.

The chain has TRBV11-1 and TRBJ1-2; the match to TRBD1 covers 9 bases. V gave up 5 bases and J gave up 8 bases; unmatched junction bases: 12. The CDR3 sequence is 15 residues long. Germline values: CDR1 SGHAT, CDR2 FQDESV (reference sequence). Written as DNA, the CDR3 is TGTGCCAGCAGCCGATCACGCGACAGGGGGATAGGCTACACCTTC. Residues: CASSRSRDRGIGYTF.

This clone was seen a handful of times. The gene calls are TRBV12-3 or TRBV12-4 and TRBJ2-5; possibly TRBD1 or TRBD2 for D (6 bases each). The germline V and J ends were trimmed by 10 bases and 7 bases, with 19 bases remaining between them. The CDR3 covers 13 residues. The chain's CDR3 is CATSRGLDGTQYF. As DNA, the CDR3 is TGTGCCACGTCCCGGGGGCTAGATGGGACCCAGTACTTC.